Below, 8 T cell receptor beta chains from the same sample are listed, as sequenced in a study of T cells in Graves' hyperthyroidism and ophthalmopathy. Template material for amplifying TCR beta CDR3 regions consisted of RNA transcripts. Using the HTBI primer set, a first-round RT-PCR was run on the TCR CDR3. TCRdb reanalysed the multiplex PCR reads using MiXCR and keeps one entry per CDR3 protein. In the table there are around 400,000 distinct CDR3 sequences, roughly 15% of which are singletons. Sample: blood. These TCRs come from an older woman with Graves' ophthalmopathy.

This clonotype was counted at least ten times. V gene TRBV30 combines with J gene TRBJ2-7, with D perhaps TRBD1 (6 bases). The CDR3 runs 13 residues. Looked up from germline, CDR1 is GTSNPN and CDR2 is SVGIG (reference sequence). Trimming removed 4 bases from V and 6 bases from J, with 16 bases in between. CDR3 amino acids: CAWTRQAIAEQYF. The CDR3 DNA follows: TGTGCCTGGACGCGACAGGCTATCGCCGAGCAGTACTTC.

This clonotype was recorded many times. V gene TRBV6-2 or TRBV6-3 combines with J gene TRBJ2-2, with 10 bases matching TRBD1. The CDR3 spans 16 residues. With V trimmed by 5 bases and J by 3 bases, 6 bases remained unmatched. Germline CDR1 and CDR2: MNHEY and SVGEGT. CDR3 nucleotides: TGTGCCAGCAGTCCCGGAGACAGGGGGCACACCGGGGAGCTGTTTTTT. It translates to CASSPGDRGHTGELFF.

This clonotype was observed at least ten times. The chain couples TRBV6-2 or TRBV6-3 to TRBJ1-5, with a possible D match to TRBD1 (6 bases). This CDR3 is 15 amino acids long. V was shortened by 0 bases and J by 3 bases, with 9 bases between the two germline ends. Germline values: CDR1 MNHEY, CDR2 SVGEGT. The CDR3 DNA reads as TGTGCCAGCAGTTACTCCGGACAGATCAATCAGCCCCAGCATTTT. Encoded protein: CASSYSGQINQPQHF.

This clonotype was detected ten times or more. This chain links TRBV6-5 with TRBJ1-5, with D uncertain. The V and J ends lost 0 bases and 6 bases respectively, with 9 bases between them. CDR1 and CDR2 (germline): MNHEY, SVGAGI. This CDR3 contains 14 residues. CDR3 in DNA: TGTGCCAGCAGTTACTCGAGGAGCGTTCAGCCCCAGCATTTT. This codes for CASSYSRSVQPQHF.

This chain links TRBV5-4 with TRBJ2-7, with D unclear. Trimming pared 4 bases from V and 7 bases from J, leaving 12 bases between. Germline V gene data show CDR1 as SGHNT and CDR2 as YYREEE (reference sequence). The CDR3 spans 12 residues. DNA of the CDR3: TGTGCCAGCAGCACGAGGTCGTTTGAGCAGTACTTC. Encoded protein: CASSTRSFEQYF.

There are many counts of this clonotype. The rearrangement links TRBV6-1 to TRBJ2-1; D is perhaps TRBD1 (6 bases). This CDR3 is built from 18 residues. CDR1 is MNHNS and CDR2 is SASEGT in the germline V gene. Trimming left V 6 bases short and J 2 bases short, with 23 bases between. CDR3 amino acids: CASSAGYRGRSTYNEQFF. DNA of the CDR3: TGTGCCAGCAGCGCAGGGTATAGGGGGAGATCCACCTACAATGAGCAGTTCTTC.

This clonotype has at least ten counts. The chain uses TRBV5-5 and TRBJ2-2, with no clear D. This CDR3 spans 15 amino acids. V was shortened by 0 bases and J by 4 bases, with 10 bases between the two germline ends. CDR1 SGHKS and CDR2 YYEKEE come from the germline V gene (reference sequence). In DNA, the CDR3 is TGTGCCAGCAGCTTGGTTACCACAGCCACCGGGGAGCTGTTTTTT. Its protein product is CASSLVTTATGELFF.

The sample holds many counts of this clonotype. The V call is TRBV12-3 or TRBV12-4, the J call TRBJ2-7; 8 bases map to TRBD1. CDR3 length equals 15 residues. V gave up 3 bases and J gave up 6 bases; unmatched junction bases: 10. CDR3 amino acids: CASSLGTGVTGEQYF. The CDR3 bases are TGTGCCAGCAGTTTGGGGACAGGTGTGACGGGCGAGCAGTACTTC.